The 27 T cell receptor beta chains given below trace back to one sample, sequenced in a study of post-analysis software for immune sequencing data. Study-wide points: TRBV segments more frequent in patients than in controls numbered roughly 5 and included TRBV5-6, TRBV5-1 and TRBV20-1.

Antigen specificity for these receptors is unknown. TCR beta cDNA libraries had unique molecular identifiers. MiXCR, run by TCRdb on the PCR reads, gives a single entry per CDR3 protein. Of approximately 150,000 distinct CDR3 sequences in the sample, about 32% were seen once. Sequencing was performed on blood. Source of these receptors: a girl aged 5-17 years with multiple sclerosis.

This clonotype was seen only a few times. The rearrangement joins TRBV6-4 to TRBJ2-2; possible D gene TRBD1, 6 bases. Trimming left V 5 bases short and J 3 bases short, with 13 bases between. The CDR3 consists of 15 residues. Germline CDR1 is MRHNA and CDR2 is SNTAGT. In DNA form, the CDR3 reads TGTGCCAGCAGTCCTTCAGGGGAAGACACCGGGGAGCTGTTTTTT. This gives the protein CASSPSGEDTGELFF.

This clonotype has at least ten counts. This chain joins TRBV10-3 and TRBJ2-1, with TRBD1 matching over 8 bases. The CDR3 covers 17 residues. Germline V gives CDR1 ENHRY, CDR2 SYGVKD. The V segment lost 2 bases and the J segment 7 bases; nucleotides outside the gene matches: 13. CDR3 nucleotide sequence: TGTGCCATCAGTGAGCCCCCCGAGTGGACAGGGAGTAATGAGCAGTTCTTC. This sequence encodes CAISEPPEWTGSNEQFF.

This clonotype was seen many times. This chain joins TRBV10-2 and TRBJ2-3, with a possible D match to TRBD2 (6 bases). The CDR3 has 17 amino acids. The ends were cut back, 3 bases at V and 4 bases at J, with 20 bases in the middle. The germline V gene has CDR1 WSHSY and CDR2 SAAADI. CDR3 nucleotides: TGCGCCAGCAGTGAACGACTAGTGCCCCTAATCCCAGATACGCAGTATTTT. It codes for CASSERLVPLIPDTQYF.

This clonotype was observed once. V and J are TRBV20-1 and TRBJ2-3; 8 bases are a match to TRBD1. Germline V lookup: CDR1 DFQATT, CDR2 SNEGSKA (reference sequence). V dropped 5 bases and J dropped 4; count of bases not matched to a gene: 8. The CDR3 spans 14 residues. The CDR3 protein is CSASRQGKADTQYF. As DNA, the CDR3 is TGCAGTGCTTCCCGACAGGGGAAGGCAGATACGCAGTATTTT.

Of note for this clonotype: This clone may be a read error of a much larger clone one base away. This rearrangement joins TRBV10-3 to TRBJ1-2, with D perhaps matching TRBD1 (5 bases). CDR1 and CDR2 from the germline V gene are ENHRY and SYGVKD. The CDR3 spans 14 residues. CDR3 DNA: TGTGCCACCAGTGACCAGACAGCTAACTATGGCTACACCTTC. Residues: CATSDQTANYGYTF.

As regards this clonotype: The junction and the germline gene differ at one end; a read error may be behind it. The chain is built from TRBV20-1 and TRBJ2-1; D not certain. The CDR3 consists of 12 residues. In germline, CDR1 is DFQATT, CDR2 SNEGSKA (reference sequence). This CDR3 is CRAKVSINEQFF. CDR3 coding DNA: TGCAGGGCTAAGGTCTCGATAAATGAGCAGTTCTTC.

This clonotype was seen repeatedly, ten times or more. V usage is TRBV20-1 and J usage is TRBJ2-7; perhaps D is TRBD1 or TRBD2 (6 bases each). CDR3 length equals 13 residues. The germline V gene encodes CDR1 DFQATT and CDR2 SNEGSKA (reference sequence). The V gene lost 2 bases and the J gene lost 4 bases, with 12 bases spanning the gap. The CDR3 DNA reads as TGCAGTGCTAGACCGGGGGCAGAGTACGAGCAGTACTTC. Residues: CSARPGAEYEQYF.

This clonotype was detected many times. The rearrangement joins TRBV20-1 to TRBJ2-5, with D uncertain. Germline CDR1 reads DFQATT; CDR2 reads SNEGSKA (reference sequence). There are 14 residues in the CDR3. The CDR3, as DNA: TGCAGGGAGAAGGGCAGAACTGGGCAAGAGACCCAGTACTTC. This gives the protein CREKGRTGQETQYF.

The chain employs TRBV27 and TRBJ1-4; 10 nucleotides align to TRBD1. With V trimmed by 4 bases and J by 8 bases, 7 bases remained unmatched. This CDR3 has 15 amino acids. Germline V gives CDR1 MNHEY, CDR2 SMNVEV (reference sequence). The CDR3 nucleotides are TGTGCCAGCAGTTCCCCCGGGACAGGGGACGAAAAACTGTTTTTT. Translating gives CASSSPGTGDEKLFF.

This clonotype occurred many times. V usage is TRBV20-1 and J usage is TRBJ2-1, with D perhaps TRBD1 (5 bases). Germline V gives CDR1 DFQATT, CDR2 SNEGSKA (reference sequence). V was trimmed by 2 bases and J by 0 bases, leaving 11 bases between them. The length of the CDR3 is 15 residues. CDR3 in DNA: TGCAGTGCTAGAAAAGGGGTGAGCTCCTACAATGAGCAGTTCTTC. It codes for CSARKGVSSYNEQFF.

This clonotype was recorded at least ten times. The rearrangement links TRBV7-2 to TRBJ2-7; D is ambiguous. The CDR3 consists of 14 residues. With 2 bases removed from V and 0 bases from J, the gap between germline ends came to 8 bases. Germline V lookup: CDR1 SGHTA, CDR2 FQGNSA. DNA of the CDR3: TGTGCCAGCAGCTTACCCCGGGCCTCCTACGAGCAGTACTTC. Translated, it gives CASSLPRASYEQYF.

This clonotype was recorded a few times. V is TRBV3-1 and J is TRBJ1-5; D gene ambiguous. V lost 0 bases and J 4 bases, leaving 4 bases between the germline ends. Germline loops: CDR1 LGHDT, CDR2 YNNKEL (reference sequence). The CDR3 covers 13 residues. CDR3 in DNA: TGTGCCAGCAGCCAAGACCTGAATCAGCCCCAGCATTTT. As protein: CASSQDLNQPQHF.

This clonotype was detected many times. The chain couples TRBV5-1 to TRBJ2-5, with D perhaps given as TRBD1 or TRBD2 (5 bases each). Germline V CDR1 and CDR2: SGHRS, YFSETQ. V dropped 0 bases and J dropped 3 bases, with 15 bases sitting between them. The length of the CDR3 is 16 residues. The DNA of the CDR3 is TGCGCCAGCAGCTTGGTTCGTGGGCGAGGGGAAGAGACCCAGTACTTC. Its translation is CASSLVRGRGEETQYF.

This clonotype was seen many times. The rearrangement uses TRBV20-1 and TRBJ2-1; TRBD2 aligns across 7 bases. Looked up from germline, CDR1 is DFQATT and CDR2 is SNEGSKA (reference sequence). This CDR3 spans 15 amino acids. V lost 4 bases to trimming and J lost 0 bases; unmatched junction nucleotides: 6. In DNA, the CDR3 is TGCAGTGCTAATCGAGGGAGGGTCTCCTACAATGAGCAGTTCTTC. As protein: CSANRGRVSYNEQFF.

This clonotype was found many times. This chain connects TRBV15 to TRBJ2-1, with 8 bases identical to TRBD2. The V gene end was trimmed by 5 bases and the J gene end by 2 bases; junction bases not matched to a gene: 11. The CDR3 is 17 amino acids. Per germline, CDR1 LNHNV and CDR2 YYDKDF (reference sequence). CDR3 DNA: TGTGCCACCAGCGCCCAGACCACTAGCGGAGCCTACAATGAGCAGTTCTTC. Its translation: CATSAQTTSGAYNEQFF.

The rearrangement links TRBV18 to TRBJ2-3; D might be TRBD1 or TRBD2, each matching 5 bases. Trimming removed 2 bases from V and 3 bases from J, with 15 bases in between. Germline V gene sequence: CDR1 KGHSH, CDR2 LQKENI. The CDR3 is 16 amino acids. The CDR3 region is CASSPMRGSGTDTQYF. Written as DNA, the CDR3 is TGTGCCAGCTCACCAATGAGGGGATCGGGGACAGATACGCAGTATTTT.

The chain employs TRBV9 and TRBJ1-1; possible D gene TRBD1, 6 bases. The CDR3 is made up of 15 amino acids. CDR1 is SGDLS and CDR2 is YYNGEE in the germline V gene. Trimming left V 1 base short and J 8 bases short, with 18 bases between. The CDR3 sequence is CASSVPASGGAEAFF. DNA for the CDR3: TGTGCCAGCAGCGTACCAGCCTCGGGGGGGGCCGAAGCTTTCTTT.

This clonotype was seen ten or more times. The chain links TRBV12-3 or TRBV12-4 to TRBJ2-7; no definite D call. With 8 bases removed from V and 4 bases from J, the gap between germline ends came to 9 bases. The CDR3 is 11 amino acids. The CDR3 nucleotides are TGTGCCAGCCGACAAGAATACGAGCAGTACTTC. This sequence encodes CASRQEYEQYF.

V is TRBV20-1 and J is TRBJ2-3; D is perhaps TRBD1 (6 bases). V was trimmed by 5 bases and J by 2 bases, leaving 17 bases between them. This CDR3 spans 15 amino acids. In germline, CDR1 is DFQATT, CDR2 SNEGSKA (reference sequence). CDR3 residues: CSADRSRGNTDTQYF. The CDR3 DNA follows: TGCAGTGCTGACCGGTCCAGGGGAAACACAGATACGCAGTATTTT.

The chain has TRBV28 and TRBJ2-4; 8 bases fit TRBD2. The CDR3 is made up of 17 amino acids. The germline gives CDR1 MDHEN, CDR2 SYDVKM. V lost 5 bases to trimming and J lost 3 bases; unmatched junction nucleotides: 12. As DNA, the CDR3 is TGTGCCAGCAGTATTCCGGGGGGGGAGGTGGTCAAAAACATTCAGTACTTC. This translates into CASSIPGGEVVKNIQYF. Combining the CDR3 with reference TRBV28 and TRBJ2-4 gives the whole variable domain DVKVTQSSRYLVKRTGEKVFLECVQDMDHENMFWYRQDPGLGLRLIYFSYDVKMKEKGDIPEGYSVSREKKERFSLILESASTNQTSMYLCASSIPGGEVVKNIQYFGAGTRLSVL.

This clonotype has a count of ten or more. This chain links TRBV12-3 or TRBV12-4 with TRBJ2-7; possible D gene TRBD2, 6 bases. V gave up 1 base and J gave up 3 bases, with 13 bases separating them. This CDR3 contains 15 residues. The CDR3 loop is CASSLGRGMLYEQYF. CDR3 nucleotide sequence: TGTGCCAGCAGTTTAGGTCGGGGGATGCTCTACGAGCAGTACTTC.

The table lists this clonotype with a few counts. This rearrangement joins TRBV5-1 to TRBJ2-7; D perhaps matches TRBD1 (6 bases). The V gene lost 4 bases and the J gene lost 3 bases, with 17 bases spanning the gap. Germline CDR1 and CDR2: SGHRS and YFSETQ. The CDR3 runs to 15 residues. The CDR3, as DNA: TGCGCCAGCAGCGGGGCAGGGATAGGGGGCTACGAGCAGTACTTC. It codes for CASSGAGIGGYEQYF.

This clonotype was detected many times. J is TRBJ1-1 and V is TRBV25-1; 8 bases are shared with TRBD1. Germline-derived CDR1 and CDR2 are MGHDK and SYGVNS. CDR3 length: 17 amino acids. V was clipped by 2 bases and J by 3 bases; unmatched bases: 11. CDR3: CASSEEGNRGSYTEAFF. The CDR3 DNA sequence: TGTGCCAGCAGTGAAGAAGGTAACAGGGGGTCCTACACTGAAGCTTTCTTT.

This clonotype was seen just once. One end of the junction varies from germline; a read error may be responsible. The gene calls are TRBV7-2 and TRBJ2-1; D may be TRBD2 (6 bases). The CDR3 has 15 amino acids. CDR1 and CDR2 from the germline V gene are SGHTA and FQGNSA. CDR3 sequence: CVSSLATTRGNEQFF. CDR3 DNA: TGTGTCAGCAGCTTAGCGACGACTAGGGGCAATGAGCAGTTCTTC. The full variable domain, rest sourced from reference TRBV7-2 and TRBJ2-1, is GAGVSQSPSNKVTEKGKDVELRCDPISGHTALYWYRQSLGQGLEFLIYFQGNSAPDKSGLPSDRFSAERTGGSVSTLTIQRTQQEDSAVYLCVSSLATTRGNEQFFGPGTRLTVL.

This rearrangement joins TRBV9 to TRBJ2-1; TRBD2 matches at 10 bases. Trimming at V came to 1 base and at J to 9 bases, leaving 7 bases not matched to a gene. CDR1 and CDR2 from the germline V gene are SGDLS and YYNGEE. The CDR3 runs 15 residues. In nucleotides, the CDR3 is TGTGCCAGCAGCGTATTTACTAGCGGGACGGGTGAGCAGTTCTTC. Protein product: CASSVFTSGTGEQFF.

About this clonotype: One end of the junction does not line up with germline, which may come from a read error. J is TRBJ1-1 and V is TRBV20-1; the D is unclear. The CDR3 has 13 residues. Per the germline V gene, CDR1 is DFQATT and CDR2 is SNEGSKA (reference sequence). The CDR3 spells CSAGDPFFSEAFF. CDR3 sequence (DNA): TGCAGTGCTGGAGATCCCTTCTTTTCTGAAGCTTTCTTT.

Turning to this clonotype: Possible read error: a much larger clone is one base away. V and J are TRBV11-2 and TRBJ2-7; D is perhaps TRBD2 (5 bases). The ends were cut back, 4 bases at V and 0 bases at J, with 10 bases in the middle. This CDR3 region has 14 residues. Germline CDR1 and CDR2: SGHAT and FQNNGV. The CDR3 DNA reads as TGTGCCAGCAGCTCGGGGTATAGCTCCTACGAGCAGTACTTC. This codes for CASSSGYSSYEQYF.